This T cell receptor (beta chain) was found in a study of CD8 T cells in Susac syndrome. Comment on this clonotype: The antigen remains undetermined.

Study-level results: As the study acknowledged, the number of individuals who were part of its TCR sequencing and HLA analysis was relatively small.

Random hexamers were used to reverse transcribe 0.5 to 1 ug of RNA. TCRdb ran MiXCR on the immunoSEQ multiplex PCR reads and lists one entry per CDR3 protein. This sample has 150,000 to 200,000 distinct CDR3 sequences, with approximately 94% found just once. V lost 0 bases and J lost 0; bases outside the gene matches: 10. Per the germline V gene, CDR1 is DFQATT and CDR2 is SNEGSKA (reference sequence). CDR3 length: 18 amino acids. The TCR sequence derives from a human donor in good health. This chain links TRBV20-1 with TRBJ1-5; 8 bases are a match to TRBD1. Sequencing was done on a sample of CD4+ T cells from PBMCs. CDR3 amino acids: CSARDPDRALYSNQPQHF. For the CDR3, the DNA is TGCAGTGCTAGAGATCCGGACAGGGCCCTTTATAGCAATCAGCCCCAGCATTTT.